The entry that follows covers one T cell receptor (beta chain) sequence. Its target is unknown. Germline values: CDR1 SGHDN, CDR2 FVKESK. There are 11 residues in the CDR3. Trimming cost V 3 bases and J 7 bases, with 6 bases left between them. The data were taken from a study of T cell clones after liver transplantation. Thawed unstimulated PBMCs were FACS-sorted by CD3, CD4 and CD8 into two populations. Findings and caveats of the study: Compared with third party-reactive sequences, donor-reactive ones declined more, independent of withdrawal success.

Here immunoSEQ multiplex PCR was the method, and the copy in TCRdb shows in-frame clones only, minus some. Among tens of thousands of clones listed, 71% were seen once. The sequencing here drew on CD4+ T cells from blood, taken before liver transplant. The TCR originated in a human donor who received a liver transplant. The gene calls are TRBV14 and TRBJ1-2; unclear D gene. CDR3 nucleotide sequence: TGTGCCAGCAGCCACGGGTTTGGCTACACCTTC. It codes for CASSHGFGYTF.